One and the same sample provided the 7 T cell receptor beta chains below, sequenced in a study of T cell repertoires in cytomegalovirus infection. These receptors lack a known antigen. TCRdb re-derived calls from the reads in MiXCR, one entry per CDR3 protein. The table lists about 160,000 distinct CDR3 sequences, about a fifth of them singletons. The material was CD8+ T cells from cultured PBMCs, obtained from culture after CMV antigen stimulation. The origin of the receptors is a human donor in good health (CMV status not recorded). Some clones in this sample may be carry-over from other donors' samples.

The chain joins TRBV7-9 to TRBJ1-2; 7 bases line up with TRBD1. Germline CDR1 reads SEHNR; CDR2 reads FQNEAQ (reference sequence). This CDR3 is 14 amino acids long. Trimming at V came to 5 bases and at J to 8 bases, leaving 11 bases not matched to a gene. The CDR3 sequence: CASSATDRAYGYTF. DNA for the CDR3: TGTGCCAGCAGCGCCACCGACAGGGCATACGGCTACACCTTC.

The chain couples TRBV6-5 to TRBJ1-2; TRBD1 matches 7 bases. Trimming took 1 base from V and 4 from J; bases not matched to a gene: 9. The germline gives CDR1 MNHEY, CDR2 SVGAGI. This CDR3 spans 16 amino acids. CDR3 protein: CASSYLAGQTVYGYTF. The CDR3 coding sequence is TGTGCCAGCAGTTACTTGGCGGGACAGACCGTCTATGGCTACACCTTC.

This clonotype was counted a single time. The chain uses TRBV6-6 and TRBJ1-4; weak D call: TRBD1 (5 bases). The CDR3 contains 16 residues. The germline CDR1 and CDR2 sequences are MNHNY and SVGAGI (reference sequence). V lost 3 bases to trimming and J lost 6 bases, with 17 bases between them. In DNA form, the CDR3 reads TGTGCCAGCAGTTATATGACGGGGGATGGTCATGAAAAACTGTTTTTT. This sequence encodes CASSYMTGDGHEKLFF.

This chain links TRBV7-8 with TRBJ2-7; possible D gene TRBD1, 5 bases. The CDR3 spans 15 residues. The V and J ends lost 2 bases and 3 bases respectively, with 14 bases between them. The germline gives CDR1 SGHVS, CDR2 FQNEAQ. The CDR3 DNA reads as TGTGCCAGCAGCTTAATGAGACAGAACTACTACGAGCAGTACTTC. Translated: CASSLMRQNYYEQYF. The whole variable domain, remainder taken from reference TRBV7-8 and TRBJ2-7, is GAGVSQSPRYKVAKRGQDVALRCDPISGHVSLFWYQQALGQGPEFLTYFQNEAQLDKSGLPSDRFFAERPEGSVSTLKIQRTQQEDSAVYLCASSLMRQNYYEQYFGPGTRLTVT.

This clonotype was seen a handful of times. The V and J genes are TRBV12-3 or TRBV12-4 and TRBJ2-1, with D unclear. The CDR3 contains 15 residues. Trimming took off 7 bases at V and 0 bases at J, with 13 bases between the two ends. The CDR3: CASIGGLLSYNEQFF. CDR3 bases: TGTGCCAGCATAGGTGGCCTACTCTCCTACAATGAGCAGTTCTTC.

V and J are TRBV12-3 or TRBV12-4 and TRBJ1-4; D possibly corresponds to TRBD1 (6 bases). This CDR3 has 14 residues. Trimming stripped 3 bases from V and 5 bases from J, with 10 bases between. CDR3 protein: CASSFTGRNEKLFF. The CDR3, as DNA: TGTGCCAGCAGTTTCACAGGGAGAAATGAAAAACTGTTTTTT.

This clonotype was found a few times. The chain employs TRBV6-1 and TRBJ2-7; D is possibly TRBD2 (6 bases). V lost 6 bases and J 2 bases, leaving 14 bases between the germline ends. CDR1 is MNHNS, CDR2 SASEGT, per germline. The CDR3 length is 14 residues. Here the CDR3 reads CASRARGEAYEQYF. In DNA, the CDR3 is TGTGCCAGCAGGGCCCGAGGGGAGGCCTACGAGCAGTACTTC.